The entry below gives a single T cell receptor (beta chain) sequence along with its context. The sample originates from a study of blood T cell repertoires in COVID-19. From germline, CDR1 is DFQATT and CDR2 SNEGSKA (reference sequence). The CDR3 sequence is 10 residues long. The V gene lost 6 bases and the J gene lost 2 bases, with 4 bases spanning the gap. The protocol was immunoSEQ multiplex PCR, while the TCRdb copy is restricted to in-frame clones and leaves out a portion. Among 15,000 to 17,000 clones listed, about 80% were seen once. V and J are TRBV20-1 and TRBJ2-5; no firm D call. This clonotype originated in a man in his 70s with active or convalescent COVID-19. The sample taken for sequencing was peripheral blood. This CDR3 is CSASQETQYF. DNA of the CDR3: TGCAGTGCCTCGCAAGAGACCCAGTACTTC.